This TCR beta chain was captured by sequencing in a study of blood T cells in healthy people across ages. The overall study: Using template switching, researchers captured about one barcoded beta molecule for each two T cells. The study, taken as a whole, reports: A roughly linear age-dependent decrease characterized TCR beta diversity per million T cells. Long-lived and aged donors differed, with more naive CD4+ cells and higher diversity in the long-lived.

As concerns this clonotype: What it recognizes is unknown.

Together with a sample-barcoded 5' primer, a J-beta primer mix was included in a second PCR lasting about 7 to 12 cycles. Carrying 12 random nucleotides, a template-switch adaptor labeled each individual cDNA molecule. TCRdb itself ran the 5' RACE reads through MiXCR, one entry per CDR3 protein. This repertoire shows some 710,000 distinct CDR3 sequences, 22% found once; its top ten account for around a fifth. Germline V gene lookup returns CDR1 MDHEN and CDR2 SYDVKM. V was trimmed by 5 bases and J by 3 bases, leaving 13 bases between them. This CDR3 has 14 amino acids. The chain recombines TRBV28 with TRBJ1-1; D remains unclear. The sample taken for sequencing was blood. This clonotype was obtained from a man in his 70s in good health. CDR3 nucleotides: TGTGCCAGCAGTCGAGGGATTGGGTACACTGAAGCTTTCTTT. Its translation: CASSRGIGYTEAFF.